The entry below gives a single T cell receptor beta chain sequence along with its context. Its antigen is not identified. CDR3 length: 16 residues. Germline V CDR1 and CDR2: MNHEY, SVGEGT. The sample originates from a study of T cells expressing NK-cell markers. Looking at the study overall: In sorted CD3+CD56+NKG2C+, CD3+CD56+NKG2C- and CD3+CD56-NKG2C+ T cells, TCR beta repertoires were obtained.

Whole-study findings and limits: What remained unclear was the HCMV specificity of expanded NKG2C+ T cell clones. The dominant NKG2C+ clonotypes represented about 1.0-8% of CD8+ T cells in about six donors. The CD3+CD56-NKG2C+ fraction of several donors was also led by these clonotypes.

TCRdb re-called the 5' RACE reads; every CDR3 protein appears as one record, without DNA. The sample yields over 100,000 distinct CDR3 sequences, of which the top ten take up approximately 18%. The V gene is TRBV6-2 or TRBV6-3, the J gene TRBJ2-3; absent DNA, TCRdb's TRBD2 call cannot be checked. What was sequenced was blood T cells: a sorted CD56 or NKG2C T cell subset, CD4+ or CD8+ T cells, or bulk PBMC T cells (not recorded which). The sequence derives from a woman aged 18-69 years in good health. The CDR3 sequence: CASSLLLAGDADTQYF.